The next 3 T cell receptor beta chains were all read from a single sample in a study of cytomegalovirus exposure and HLA in healthy donors. 13 Jbeta primers and 60 Vbeta primers were used for the PCR. This table comes from immunoSEQ multiplex PCR, and its TCRdb copy is limited to in-frame clones, with some not included. This sample has about 150,000 clones, with about 85% found just once. Sequences were obtained from PBMCs. The source is a woman between 18 and 29 years old in good health and CMV-seronegative.

This chain joins TRBV6-5 and TRBJ2-7; TRBD1 aligns across 10 bases. From germline, CDR1 is MNHEY and CDR2 SVGAGI. The trim removed 2 bases at V and 2 bases at J, leaving 0 bases unmatched. The CDR3 extends over 14 amino acids. CDR3 DNA sequence: TGTGCCAGCAGTTACGGGACAGGGGCCTACGAGCAGTACTTC. Protein product: CASSYGTGAYEQYF.

The chain recombines TRBV5-4 with TRBJ1-6, with 9 bases aligning to TRBD1. J lost 9 bases, V lost 3 bases, and 7 bases had no gene match. The CDR3 is made up of 15 amino acids. Per germline, CDR1 SGHNT and CDR2 YYREEE (reference sequence). Written as DNA, the CDR3 is TGTGCCAGCAGCTCGAGGGGACAGGGAAGTTCACCCCTCCACTTT. Its protein is CASSSRGQGSSPLHF.

This clone showed up just once. This chain connects TRBV28 to TRBJ2-5; no clear D. V was pared by 2 bases and J by 1 base, with 5 bases between. The CDR3 runs 13 residues. The germline CDR1 and CDR2 sequences are MDHEN and SYDVKM. The CDR3 region has the DNA TGTGCCAGCAGTTTAGGCGGCCAAGAGACCCAGTACTTC. Translation gives CASSLGGQETQYF.